These 13 T cell receptor beta chains originate from one sample sequenced in a study of shared clonotypes between healthy human individuals. Assay used: immunoSEQ multiplex PCR; TCRdb lists only in-frame clones, some missing. The sample has about a million clones, approximately 77% seen once. Sequencing was carried out using memory CD4+ T cells from PBMCs. Subset specified: CD45RA-negative fraction. The receptors here all came from a man between 18 and 35 years old in good health. Some clones in this sample may be carry-over from other donors' samples.

This chain uses TRBV9 with TRBJ1-2; D is uncertain. V was shortened by 0 bases and J by 9 bases, with 9 bases between the two germline ends. This CDR3 contains 12 residues. Germline V CDR1 and CDR2: SGDLS, YYNGEE. Here the CDR3 reads CASSVGEYRYTF. DNA of the CDR3: TGTGCCAGCAGCGTAGGAGAATACCGCTACACCTTC.

The chain employs TRBV11-2 and TRBJ2-7; 10 bases line up with TRBD1. The germline V gene has CDR1 SGHAT and CDR2 FQNNGV. This CDR3 has 15 amino acids. J lost 4 bases, V lost 5 bases, and 8 bases had no gene match. CDR3 loop: CASSPLGTGEYEQYF. The CDR3 region has the DNA TGTGCCAGCAGCCCCTTGGGGACAGGGGAATACGAGCAGTACTTC.

This clone was seen ten or more times. The chain is built from TRBV4-2 and TRBJ2-7, with a tentative D call TRBD2 (6 bases). CDR1 is LGHNA, CDR2 YNFKEQ, per germline. Trimming took 0 bases from V and 7 from J, leaving 16 bases between them. This CDR3 has 15 amino acids. CDR3 loop: CASSQDSTARGEQYF. In nucleotides, the CDR3 is TGTGCCAGCAGCCAAGATTCGACAGCCCGGGGGGAGCAGTACTTC.

Only one count was recorded for this clone. The V gene is TRBV28, the J gene TRBJ2-7, with TRBD1 matching 7 bases. Trimming took 6 bases from V and 2 from J; bases not matched to a gene: 7. There are 14 residues in the CDR3. The germline gives CDR1 MDHEN, CDR2 SYDVKM. The CDR3 here is CASRVGDSTYEQYF. The CDR3 DNA reads as TGTGCCAGCAGGGTTGGGGACAGCACCTACGAGCAGTACTTC. The full variable domain, completed using reference TRBV28 and TRBJ2-7, is DVKVTQSSRYLVKRTGEKVFLECVQDMDHENMFWYRQDPGLGLRLIYFSYDVKMKEKGDIPEGYSVSREKKERFSLILESASTNQTSMYLCASRVGDSTYEQYFGPGTRLTVT.

This chain connects TRBV6-5 to TRBJ2-1; tentatively, D is TRBD1 (5 bases). The CDR3 contains 15 residues. Trimming took 6 bases from V and 2 from J, leaving 14 bases between them. CDR1 MNHEY and CDR2 SVGAGI come from the germline V gene. The CDR3 bases are TGTGCCAGCAGCCAGCTAGTGGGGCCCTACAATGAGCAGTTCTTC. Translated: CASSQLVGPYNEQFF.

The gene calls are TRBV2 and TRBJ1-5; unclear D gene. The V end lost 3 bases, the J end lost 2 bases, and 5 bases lay between the germline ends. Per the germline V gene, CDR1 is SNHLY and CDR2 is FYNNEI. There are 13 residues in the CDR3. CDR3 sequence reads: CASSDQGNQPQHF. The CDR3 DNA follows: TGTGCCAGCAGTGATCAGGGCAATCAGCCCCAGCATTTT.

The rearrangement uses TRBV10-1 and TRBJ2-7, with D perhaps TRBD1 or TRBD2 (5 bases each). The V end lost 4 bases, the J end lost 0 bases, and 7 bases lay between the germline ends. Germline lookup yields CDR1 WNHNN and CDR2 SYGVQD (reference sequence). There are 13 residues in the CDR3. CDR3 region: CASSAGASYEQYF. The CDR3 nucleotides read TGCGCCAGCAGTGCCGGGGCCTCCTACGAGCAGTACTTC.

V is TRBV12-5 and J is TRBJ1-2, with a possible D match to TRBD1 (5 bases). V was cut by 2 bases and J by 2 bases, with 12 bases left in between. CDR3 length: 15 amino acids. Germline lookup yields CDR1 LGHNT and CDR2 FRNRAP. In DNA form, the CDR3 reads TGTGCTAGTGGTTTGAGGCAGGGCCGAAACTATGGCTACACCTTC. Translation: CASGLRQGRNYGYTF.

CDR3 sequence: CASSGTGGSFRTNEKLFF. DNA for the CDR3: TGTGCCAGCAGCGGGACAGGGGGATCGTTTAGGACTAATGAAAAACTGTTTTTT. V gene TRBV2 combines with J gene TRBJ1-4, with 11 bases lining up with TRBD1. After removal of 6 bases from V and 2 bases from J, the junction contained 11 bases not matched to a gene. The germline V gene encodes CDR1 SNHLY and CDR2 FYNNEI. The length of the CDR3 is 18 residues.

V usage is TRBV6-5 and J usage is TRBJ1-1, with 8 bases matching TRBD1. The germline V gene has CDR1 MNHEY and CDR2 SVGAGI. Trimming at V came to 1 base and at J to 5 bases, leaving 6 bases not matched to a gene. The CDR3 covers 15 residues. The CDR3 is CASSYYTGGRTEAFF. DNA for the CDR3: TGTGCCAGCAGTTACTATACAGGGGGAAGAACTGAAGCTTTCTTT.

J is TRBJ1-1 and V is TRBV5-1; no clear D. There are 16 residues in the CDR3. Germline V CDR1 and CDR2: SGHRS, YFSETQ. V lost 0 bases and J lost 3, with 15 bases in between. The CDR3 nucleotides read TGCGCCAGCAGCTTGGGCTGGCCGGTCGTGGACACTGAAGCTTTCTTT. It is translated as CASSLGWPVVDTEAFF. The entire variable domain, with the rest obtained from reference TRBV5-1 and TRBJ1-1, is as follows: KAGVTQTPRYLIKTRGQQVTLSCSPISGHRSVSWYQQTPGQGLQFLFEYFSETQRNKGNFPGRFSGRQFSNSRSEMNVSTLELGDSALYLCASSLGWPVVDTEAFFGQGTRLTVV.

This sequence joins TRBV30 and TRBJ2-1; the match to TRBD2 covers 7 bases. V was pared by 0 bases and J by 7 bases, with 15 bases of the junction left unmatched. This CDR3 has 17 residues. The V gene's germline CDR1 is GTSNPN and CDR2 SVGIG (reference sequence). CDR3 amino acids: CAWSVIWSAGANNEQFF. CDR3 sequence (DNA): TGTGCCTGGAGTGTAATATGGTCGGCGGGAGCAAATAATGAGCAGTTCTTC.

The gene calls are TRBV6-1 and TRBJ2-5; D ambiguous. The CDR3 length is 15 residues. Trimming took 3 bases from V and 3 from J, leaving 14 bases between them. Germline V gives CDR1 MNHNS, CDR2 SASEGT. This chain's CDR3 is CASSDWQMDKETQYF. The CDR3 DNA sequence: TGTGCCAGCAGTGATTGGCAGATGGATAAAGAGACCCAGTACTTC.